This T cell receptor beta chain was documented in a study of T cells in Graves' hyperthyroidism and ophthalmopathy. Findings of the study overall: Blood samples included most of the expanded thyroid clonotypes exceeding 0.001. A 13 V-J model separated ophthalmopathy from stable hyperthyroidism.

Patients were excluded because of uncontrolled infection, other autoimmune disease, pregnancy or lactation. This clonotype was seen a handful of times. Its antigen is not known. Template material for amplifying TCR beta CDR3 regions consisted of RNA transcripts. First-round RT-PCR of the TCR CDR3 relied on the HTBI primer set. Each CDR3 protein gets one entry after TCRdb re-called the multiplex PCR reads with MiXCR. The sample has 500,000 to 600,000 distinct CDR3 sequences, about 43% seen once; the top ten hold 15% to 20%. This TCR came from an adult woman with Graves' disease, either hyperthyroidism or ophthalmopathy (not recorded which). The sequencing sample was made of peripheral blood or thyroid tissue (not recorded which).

CDR3 sequence (DNA): TGTGCCATCAGTGGGGGCAGGGAAGCCAATCAGCCCCAGCATTTT. As protein: CAISGGREANQPQHF. This rearrangement joins TRBV10-3 to TRBJ1-5, with a possible D match to TRBD1 (5 bases). With 4 bases removed from V and 3 bases from J, the gap between germline ends came to 13 bases. The CDR3 runs 15 residues. The germline CDR1 and CDR2 sequences are ENHRY and SYGVKD.